The 18 T cell receptor beta chains reported below all come from one sample, sequenced in a study of blood T cell repertoires in COVID-19. Produced via immunoSEQ multiplex PCR; TCRdb's table is partial and in-frame only. The table lists about 370,000 clones, about 87% of them singletons. The specimen was peripheral blood. The receptor set was obtained from a woman in her thirties with COVID-19, enrolled during active disease.

The chain carries TRBV5-4 and TRBJ2-1; possibly TRBD2 for D (5 bases). The CDR3 totals 16 residues. Germline V CDR1 and CDR2: SGHNT, YYREEE (reference sequence). The ends were cut back, 0 bases at V and 2 bases at J, with 12 bases in the middle. Written as DNA, the CDR3 is TGTGCCAGCAGCTTGGGGGGAGTACCCACCTACAATGAGCAGTTCTTC. Its protein product is CASSLGGVPTYNEQFF. The complete variable domain, with remaining parts taken from reference TRBV5-4 and TRBJ2-1, reads ETGVTQSPTHLIKTRGQQVTLRCSSQSGHNTVSWYQQALGQGPQFIFQYYREEENGRGNFPPRFSGLQFPNYSSELNVNALELDDSALYLCASSLGGVPTYNEQFFGPGTRLTVL.

The chain has TRBV27 and TRBJ2-2; D is unresolved. The germline V gene encodes CDR1 MNHEY and CDR2 SMNVEV (reference sequence). CDR3 length equals 13 residues. V lost 8 bases, J lost 0 bases, and 7 bases lay in between. The CDR3 DNA reads TGTGCCAGCTCTGGCCCGAACACCGGGGAGCTGTTTTTT. Its translation is CASSGPNTGELFF.

This clone was counted a single time. The chain is built from TRBV5-4 and TRBJ2-4; 9 bases match TRBD1. Germline CDR1 is SGHNT and CDR2 is YYREEE (reference sequence). The CDR3 extends over 14 amino acids. The ends lost 0 bases at V and 8 bases at J; junction bases unmatched: 3. CDR3 sequence (DNA): TGTGCCAGCAGCTTGGGGACAGGGGTGGACATTCAGTACTTC. As protein: CASSLGTGVDIQYF.

The rearrangement uses TRBV19 and TRBJ2-1, with TRBD2 matching over 13 bases. Germline CDR1 is LNHDA and CDR2 is SQIVND (reference sequence). V dropped 6 bases and J dropped 5; count of bases not matched to a gene: 10. This CDR3 region has 17 residues. The CDR3 DNA is TGTGCCAGTAGCATAACCGGGACTAGCGGGGTTAACAATGAGCAGTTCTTC. Protein product: CASSITGTSGVNNEQFF.

This chain connects TRBV6-5 to TRBJ1-1, with unresolved D. The CDR3 loop spans 13 amino acids. Germline V gives CDR1 MNHEY, CDR2 SVGAGI. The V end was cut by 0 bases, the J end by 5 bases, with 7 bases between. As DNA, the CDR3 is TGTGCCAGCAGTTACTCTTGGAGGACTGAAGCTTTCTTT. The encoded protein is CASSYSWRTEAFF.

This clone was seen once. The chain joins TRBV2 to TRBJ1-5, with 10 positions matching TRBD1. This CDR3 is built from 15 residues. From germline, CDR1 is SNHLY and CDR2 FYNNEI. Trimming took 3 bases from V and 7 from J; bases not matched to a gene: 6. CDR3 sequence (DNA): TGTGCCAGCAGTGACGTGGGACAGGGGATACAGCCCCAGCATTTT. This translates into CASSDVGQGIQPQHF.

V gene TRBV24-1 combines with J gene TRBJ1-5, with a weak D call TRBD1 (5 bases). Germline loops: CDR1 KGHDR, CDR2 SFDVKD. The V end was cut by 7 bases, the J end by 0 bases, with 12 bases between. The CDR3 extends over 15 amino acids. The CDR3 DNA is TGTGCCACCAGCGAGACAGCCCTTAGCAATCAGCCCCAGCATTTT. It is translated as CATSETALSNQPQHF.

This clone was observed once. Written as DNA, the CDR3 is TGTGCCAGCAGGAGAACAGGGAACGCTAATGGCTACACCTTC. Protein: CASRRTGNANGYTF. The gene calls are TRBV27 and TRBJ1-2; D possibly corresponds to TRBD1 (6 bases). Trimming cost V 6 bases and J 6 bases, with 17 bases left between them. The CDR3 is 14 residues long. Germline V CDR1 and CDR2: MNHEY, SMNVEV (reference sequence).

In DNA, the CDR3 is TGTGCCAGTTTAGCGGGAGGGCCGTCCGGCTACAATGAGCAGTTCTTC. The encoded protein is CASLAGGPSGYNEQFF. The chain links TRBV28 to TRBJ2-1; 11 bases are a match to TRBD2. The CDR3 is made up of 16 amino acids. The germline gives CDR1 MDHEN, CDR2 SYDVKM. V was clipped by 9 bases and J by 3 bases; unmatched bases: 10.

This chain links TRBV2 with TRBJ2-2; possibly TRBD2 for D (5 bases). This CDR3 has 17 amino acids. The V end was cut by 4 bases, the J end by 2 bases, with 17 bases between. Per germline, CDR1 SNHLY and CDR2 FYNNEI. CDR3 nucleotide sequence: TGTGCCAGCAGTGGAGGGAAGGGAGCGCGAAACACCGGGGAGCTGTTTTTT. It codes for CASSGGKGARNTGELFF. The full variable domain, with the rest looked up from reference TRBV2 and TRBJ2-2, is EPEVTQTPSHQVTQMGQEVILRCVPISNHLYFYWYRQILGQKVEFLVSFYNNEISEKSEIFDDQFSVERPDGSNFTLKIRSTKLEDSAMYFCASSGGKGARNTGELFFGEGSRLTVL.

The rearrangement joins TRBV10-3 to TRBJ2-7, with 13 nucleotides matching TRBD2. CDR3 size: 14 residues. V was clipped by 7 bases and J by 3 bases; unmatched bases: 3. From germline, CDR1 is ENHRY and CDR2 SYGVKD. CDR3 residues: CAIKTSGGDYEQYF. Written as DNA, the CDR3 is TGTGCCATCAAAACTAGCGGGGGGGACTACGAGCAGTACTTC.

The chain carries TRBV7-8 and TRBJ2-3, with D uncertain. Trimming took off 4 bases at V and 0 bases at J, with 14 bases between the two ends. Germline V gene lookup returns CDR1 SGHVS and CDR2 FQNEAQ. CDR3 length equals 16 residues. The CDR3 DNA is TGTGCCAGCAGCTCCATCCCCAGTTTTAGCACAGATACGCAGTATTTT. Translated: CASSSIPSFSTDTQYF.

The genes are TRBV28 and TRBJ2-7, with a weak D call TRBD1 (6 bases). The CDR3 sequence is 13 residues long. V lost 5 bases to trimming and J lost 5 bases, with 13 bases between them. Germline V CDR1 and CDR2: MDHEN, SYDVKM. This CDR3 is CASSPPTGNEQYF. The CDR3 DNA sequence: TGTGCCAGCAGTCCCCCTACAGGGAACGAGCAGTACTTC.

The chain recombines TRBV28 with TRBJ2-4; possible D gene TRBD1, 5 bases. V dropped 5 bases and J dropped 0 bases, with 20 bases sitting between them. Per the germline V gene, CDR1 is MDHEN and CDR2 is SYDVKM. CDR3 size: 18 residues. This chain's CDR3 is CASSRRQPGVIAKNIQYF. In DNA form, the CDR3 reads TGTGCCAGCAGTAGGAGACAGCCGGGCGTTATAGCCAAAAACATTCAGTACTTC.

The chain recombines TRBV9 with TRBJ2-1; D perhaps matches TRBD2 (7 bases). The CDR3 covers 15 residues. V shed 2 bases and J shed 5 bases, with 14 bases lying between them. Germline V CDR1 and CDR2: SGDLS, YYNGEE. CDR3 protein: CASSVGGADHNEQFF. The CDR3 coding sequence is TGTGCCAGCAGCGTTGGGGGGGCGGACCACAATGAGCAGTTCTTC.

In this sample, this clone turned up once. The chain has TRBV19 and TRBJ2-7; D may be TRBD1 (6 bases). Germline CDR1 reads LNHDA; CDR2 reads SQIVND (reference sequence). The CDR3 has 16 amino acids. The V end lost 5 bases, the J end lost 0 bases, and 17 bases lay between the germline ends. In nucleotides, the CDR3 is TGTGCCAGTAGTCCAATCCGGACAGCAGGCTCCTACGAGCAGTACTTC. Its protein product is CASSPIRTAGSYEQYF.

The chain employs TRBV19 and TRBJ2-1; D might be TRBD1 (6 bases). Germline CDR1 LNHDA, CDR2 SQIVND (reference sequence). With 4 bases removed from V and 6 bases from J, the gap between germline ends came to 10 bases. The CDR3 runs to 13 residues. The chain's CDR3 is CASSTARGNEQFF. Written as DNA, the CDR3 is TGTGCCAGTAGTACCGCCAGGGGCAATGAGCAGTTCTTC. The full variable domain, its missing parts supplied by reference TRBV19 and TRBJ2-1, is DGGITQSPKYLFRKEGQNVTLSCEQNLNHDAMYWYRQDPGQGLRLIYYSQIVNDFQKGDIAEGYSVSREKKESFPLTVTSAQKNPTAFYLCASSTARGNEQFFGPGTRLTVL.

V usage is TRBV19 and J usage is TRBJ2-3, with D tentatively TRBD2 (5 bases). Germline CDR1 reads LNHDA; CDR2 reads SQIVND (reference sequence). The CDR3 sequence is 15 residues long. V lost 4 bases and J lost 0, with 11 bases in between. In nucleotides, the CDR3 is TGTGCCAGTAGTAGCCCGCGGGCTAGCACAGATACGCAGTATTTT. Its translation: CASSSPRASTDTQYF.